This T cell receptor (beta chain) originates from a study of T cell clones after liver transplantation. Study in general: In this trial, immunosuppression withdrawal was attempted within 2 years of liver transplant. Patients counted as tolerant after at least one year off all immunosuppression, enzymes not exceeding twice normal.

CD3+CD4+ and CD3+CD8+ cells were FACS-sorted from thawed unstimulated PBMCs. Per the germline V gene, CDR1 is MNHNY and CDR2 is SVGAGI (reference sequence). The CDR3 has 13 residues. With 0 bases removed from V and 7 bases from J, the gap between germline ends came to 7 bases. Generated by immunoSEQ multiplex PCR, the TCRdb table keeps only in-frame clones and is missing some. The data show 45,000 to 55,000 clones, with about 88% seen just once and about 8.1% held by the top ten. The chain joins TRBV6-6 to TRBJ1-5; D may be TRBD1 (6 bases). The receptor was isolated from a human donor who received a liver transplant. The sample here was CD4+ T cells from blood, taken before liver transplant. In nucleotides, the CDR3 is TGTGCCAGCAGTTACTCGACAGGACAGCCCCAGCATTTT. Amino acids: CASSYSTGQPQHF.